This TCR beta chain was documented in a study of T cells in Graves' hyperthyroidism and ophthalmopathy. This CDR3 contains 16 residues. Per germline, CDR1 SGHRS and CDR2 YFSETQ. The V segment lost 1 base and the J segment 6 bases; nucleotides outside the gene matches: 10. The investigators amplified TCR beta CDR3 regions from RNA transcripts. HTBI primers drove first-round RT-PCR of the TCR CDR3. TCRdb fed the multiplex PCR reads into MiXCR, producing one record per CDR3 protein. The table has 550,000 to 600,000 distinct CDR3 sequences, about 45% seen once. This clonotype appeared many times. As yet, its antigen is unknown. Study-wide points: Blood shared most expanded thyroid clonotypes above 0.001.

The rearrangement uses TRBV5-1 and TRBJ2-7; 10 positions agree with TRBD2. The source material was peripheral blood or thyroid tissue (not recorded which). The receptor was isolated from an adult woman with Graves' disease, either hyperthyroidism or ophthalmopathy (not recorded which). The chain's CDR3 is CASSLLPAGGSGEQYF. The DNA for the CDR3 is TGCGCCAGCAGCTTGCTACCAGCGGGAGGGTCTGGCGAGCAGTACTTC.